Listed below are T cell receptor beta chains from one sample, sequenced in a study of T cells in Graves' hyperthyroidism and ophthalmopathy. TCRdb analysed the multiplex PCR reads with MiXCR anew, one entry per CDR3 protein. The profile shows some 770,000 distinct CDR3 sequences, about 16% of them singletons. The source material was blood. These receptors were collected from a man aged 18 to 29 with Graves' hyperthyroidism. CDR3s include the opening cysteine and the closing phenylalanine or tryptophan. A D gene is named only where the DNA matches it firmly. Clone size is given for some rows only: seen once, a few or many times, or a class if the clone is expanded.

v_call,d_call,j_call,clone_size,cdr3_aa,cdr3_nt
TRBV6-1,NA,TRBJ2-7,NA,CASGNRATYEQYF,TGTGCCAGCGGGAACAGGGCAACCTACGAGCAGTACTTC
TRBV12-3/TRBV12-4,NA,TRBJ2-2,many,CASSGAAGNTGELFF,TGTGCCAGCAGTGGAGCGGCGGGGAACACCGGGGAGCTGTTTTTT
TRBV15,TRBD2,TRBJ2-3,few,CATRRGLAGGGTDTQYF,TGTGCCACCAGAAGAGGACTAGCGGGAGGGGGCACAGATACGCAGTATTTT
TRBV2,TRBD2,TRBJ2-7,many,CASSVWLAGDGYEQYF,TGTGCCAGCAGTGTCTGGCTAGCGGGAGATGGATACGAGCAGTACTTC
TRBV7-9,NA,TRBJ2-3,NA,CASSLAGRGTDTQYF,TGTGCCAGCAGCTTAGCGGGGAGAGGTACAGATACGCAGTATTTT
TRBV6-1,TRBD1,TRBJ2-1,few,CASSSGQGDNEQFF,TGTGCCAGCAGCTCGGGACAGGGAGATAATGAGCAGTTCTTC
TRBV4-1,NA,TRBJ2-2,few,CASSQGGGTARGDGELFF,TGCGCCAGCAGCCAAGGGGGGGGGACAGCTCGTGGGGACGGGGAGCTGTTTTTT
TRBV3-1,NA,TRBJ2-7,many,CASSRNGVGEQYF,TGTGCCAGCAGCCGGAACGGGGTCGGAGAGCAGTACTTC
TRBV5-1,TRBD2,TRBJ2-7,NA,CASSPGELAEGYEQYF,TGCGCCAGCAGCCCCGGGGAGCTAGCGGAGGGGTACGAGCAGTACTTC
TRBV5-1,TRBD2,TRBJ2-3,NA,CASSLGTSGSSAYTQYF,TGCGCCAGCAGCTTGGGGACTAGCGGGAGCTCTGCTTATACGCAGTATTTT
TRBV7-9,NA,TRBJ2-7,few,CASSLNLGTKSYEQYF,TGTGCCAGCAGCTTAAATCTCGGGACAAAGTCCTACGAGCAGTACTTC
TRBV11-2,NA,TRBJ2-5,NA,CASSPEGLIQETQYF,TGTGCCAGCAGCCCAGAAGGACTGATCCAAGAGACCCAGTACTTC
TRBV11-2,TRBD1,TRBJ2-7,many,CASSLDRGAEQYF,TGTGCCAGCAGCCTCGACAGGGGGGCTGAGCAGTACTTC
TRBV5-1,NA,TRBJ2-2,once,CASSPRRPGELFF,TGCGCCAGCAGCCCTAGGAGGCCCGGGGAGCTGTTTTTT
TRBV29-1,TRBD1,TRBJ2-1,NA,CSALQGAYEQFF,TGCAGCGCCCTACAGGGGGCGTATGAGCAGTTCTTC
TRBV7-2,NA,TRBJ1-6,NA,CASSLDAGAYNSPLHF,TGTGCCAGCAGCTTAGATGCGGGGGCGTATAATTCACCCCTCCACTTT
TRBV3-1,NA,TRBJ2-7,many,CASSQEGGMGEQYF,TGTGCCAGCAGCCAAGAAGGCGGGATGGGGGAGCAGTACTTC
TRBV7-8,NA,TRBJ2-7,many,CASSLAQREQYF,TGTGCCAGCAGCTTAGCTCAGCGCGAGCAGTACTTC
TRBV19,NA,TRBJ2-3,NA,CASSIPFGDTQYF,TGTGCCAGTAGTATACCCTTCGGAGATACGCAGTATTTT
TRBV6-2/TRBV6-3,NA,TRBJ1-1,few,CASSYYYQRNAEAFF,TGTGCCAGCAGTTACTACTATCAACGGAACGCTGAAGCTTTCTTT
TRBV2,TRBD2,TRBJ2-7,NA,CASRLAGAGGEQYF,TGTGCCAGCAGGCTAGCGGGGGCGGGGGGCGAGCAGTACTTC
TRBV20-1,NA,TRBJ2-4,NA,CSARDYRDPLSKNIQYF,TGCAGTGCTAGAGATTACAGGGACCCTCTTAGCAAAAACATTCAGTACTTC
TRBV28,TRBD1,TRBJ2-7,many,CASSSYRDREHHEQYF,TGTGCCAGCAGTTCGTACCGGGACAGGGAACACCACGAGCAGTACTTC
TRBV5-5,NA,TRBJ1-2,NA,CASSVIGGSPHYGYTF,TGTGCCAGCAGCGTTATCGGGGGTAGCCCTCACTATGGCTACACCTTC
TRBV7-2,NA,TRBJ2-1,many,CASSFAGSYNEQFF,TGTGCCAGCAGCTTTGCGGGATCCTACAATGAGCAGTTCTTC
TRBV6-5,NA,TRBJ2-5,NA,CASSYDPPETQYF,TGTGCCAGCAGTTACGACCCTCCGGAGACCCAGTACTTC
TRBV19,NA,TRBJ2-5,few,CASSIRSGAYQETQYF,TGTGCCAGTAGTATTCGTAGCGGAGCGTACCAAGAGACCCAGTACTTC
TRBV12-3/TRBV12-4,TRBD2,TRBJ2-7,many,CASSFWGGREQYF,TGTGCCAGCAGTTTTTGGGGGGGGAGGGAGCAGTACTTC
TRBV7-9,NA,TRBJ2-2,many,CASFQGGRGTGELFF,TGTGCCAGCTTCCAAGGAGGGCGCGGCACCGGGGAGCTGTTTTTT
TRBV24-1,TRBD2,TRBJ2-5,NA,CATSEGLAGGEETQYF,TGTGCCACCAGTGAGGGACTAGCGGGAGGCGAGGAGACCCAGTACTTC
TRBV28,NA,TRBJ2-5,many,CASRTFLQETQYF,TGTGCCAGCAGGACTTTCCTCCAAGAGACCCAGTACTTC
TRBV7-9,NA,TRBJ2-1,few,CASSLVMGLPYNEQFF,TGTGCCAGCAGCTTAGTTATGGGATTACCGTACAATGAGCAGTTCTTC
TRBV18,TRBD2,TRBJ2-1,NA,CASSPPAREGEQFF,TGTGCCAGCTCACCACCGGCGCGGGAGGGAGAGCAGTTCTTC
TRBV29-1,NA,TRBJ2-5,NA,CSVEAPPVQETQYF,TGCAGCGTTGAAGCCCCCCCCGTCCAGGAGACCCAGTACTTC
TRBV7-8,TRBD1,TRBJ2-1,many,CASSALAGGNVNEQFF,TGTGCCAGCAGCGCCCTGGCAGGGGGCAACGTAAATGAGCAGTTCTTC
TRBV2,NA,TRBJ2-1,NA,CASSYPQRREQFF,TGTGCCAGCAGTTACCCTCAGCGAAGGGAGCAGTTCTTC
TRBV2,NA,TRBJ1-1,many,CASSERQHPYTEAFF,TGTGCCAGCAGTGAACGACAGCATCCCTACACTGAAGCTTTCTTT
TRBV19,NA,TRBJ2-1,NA,CASSIQGGSYNEQFF,TGTGCCAGTAGTATACAGGGGGGCTCCTACAATGAGCAGTTCTTC
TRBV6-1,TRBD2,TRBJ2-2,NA,CASSEWGGNTGELFF,TGTGCCAGCAGTGAATGGGGGGGAAACACCGGGGAGCTGTTTTTT
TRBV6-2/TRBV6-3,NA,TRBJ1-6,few,CASSYPPGGYSPLHF,TGTGCCAGCAGTTACCCCCCCGGAGGGTATTCACCCCTCCACTTT
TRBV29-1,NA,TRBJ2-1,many,CSVEGRGPVYNEQFF,TGCAGCGTTGAAGGGAGGGGACCAGTCTACAATGAGCAGTTCTTC
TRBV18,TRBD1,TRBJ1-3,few,CASSPRTGSGNTIYF,TGTGCCAGCTCACCACGGACAGGCTCTGGAAACACCATATATTTT
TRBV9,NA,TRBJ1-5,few,CASSLVTGSPREPQHF,TGTGCCAGCAGTTTAGTCACAGGATCGCCCCGGGAGCCCCAGCATTTT
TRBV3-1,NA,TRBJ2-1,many,CASSPGPLGEQFF,TGTGCCAGCAGCCCTGGACCCCTAGGGGAGCAGTTCTTC
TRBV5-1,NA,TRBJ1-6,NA,CASSLNLADRAPLHF,TGCGCCAGCAGCTTGAATCTGGCCGATCGGGCGCCCCTCCACTTT
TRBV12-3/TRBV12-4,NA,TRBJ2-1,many,CASSLGGPEYEQFF,TGTGCCAGCAGTTTAGGGGGACCAGAATATGAGCAGTTCTTC
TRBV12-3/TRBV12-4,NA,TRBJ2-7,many,CASSARTGISYEQYF,TGTGCCAGCAGTGCCCGGACGGGGATCTCCTACGAGCAGTACTTC
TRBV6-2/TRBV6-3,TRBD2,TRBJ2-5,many,CASSLAGDQETQYF,TGTGCCAGCAGTTTAGCGGGAGACCAAGAGACCCAGTACTTC
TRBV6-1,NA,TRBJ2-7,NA,CASSFSESYEQYF,TGTGCCAGCAGCTTCTCGGAAAGCTACGAGCAGTACTTC
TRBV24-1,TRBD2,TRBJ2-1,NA,CATSAIPGLAGPSSYNEQFF,TGTGCCACCTCAGCGATTCCAGGACTAGCGGGGCCAAGCTCCTACAATGAGCAGTTCTTC
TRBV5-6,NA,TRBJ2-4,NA,CASSLVRLAKNIQYF,TGTGCCAGCAGCCTTGTGAGGTTAGCCAAAAACATTCAGTACTTC
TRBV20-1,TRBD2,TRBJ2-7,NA,CSAIQGTSGLDEQYF,TGCAGTGCTATACAGGGGACTAGCGGGCTCGACGAGCAGTACTTC
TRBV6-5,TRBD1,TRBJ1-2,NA,CASSFSTGLGGYTF,TGTGCCAGCAGTTTCTCGACAGGGCTGGGCGGCTACACCTTC
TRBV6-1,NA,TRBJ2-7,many,CASGGTVYEQYF,TGTGCCAGCGGGGGGACCGTTTACGAGCAGTACTTC
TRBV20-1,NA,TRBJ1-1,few,CSARVKTEAFF,TGCAGTGCTAGAGTGAAAACTGAAGCTTTCTTT